A single sample gave rise to the 32 T cell receptor beta chains below, sequenced in a study of CD8 T cells in ankylosing spondylitis. TCRdb analysed the 5' RACE reads with MiXCR anew, one entry per CDR3 protein. There are some 700,000 distinct CDR3 sequences in the sample; about 20% occur only once, and around a fifth lies in the top ten. Study-level findings and limits: Characteristic of ankylosing spondylitis blood, it appeared, was a TCR beta motif comprising roughly eight highly homologous variants.

Their target antigens are unknown. The source material was blood, either unsorted or a sorted T cell fraction (not recorded which). These receptors were collected from a male donor with ankylosing spondylitis.

A few counts support this clonotype. The chain has TRBV6-1 and TRBJ1-6, with TRBD1 matching 8 bases. This CDR3 comprises 19 residues. The J segment lost 6 bases and the V segment lost 1 base, leaving 14 bases of the junction unmatched. Germline CDR1 and CDR2: MNHNS and SASEGT. In nucleotides, the CDR3 is TGTGCCAGCAGTGAAGAAAAGTGGGTAGGACAGGGTGGTAATTCACCCCTCCACTTT. Translating gives CASSEEKWVGQGGNSPLHF.

The chain joins TRBV12-3 or TRBV12-4 to TRBJ2-1; TRBD2 agrees at 7 bases. There are 15 residues in the CDR3. The ends lost 4 bases at V and 9 bases at J; junction bases unmatched: 12. The CDR3 sequence is CASSSRTSKGSEQFF. CDR3 in DNA: TGTGCCAGCAGTTCGCGGACTAGTAAGGGAAGTGAGCAGTTCTTC.

Only a few counts were recorded for this clonotype. V is TRBV7-8 and J is TRBJ2-3; TRBD1 matches 9 bases. Germline-derived CDR1 and CDR2 are SGHVS and FQNEAQ. The CDR3 length is 14 residues. The ends lost 6 bases at V and 7 bases at J; junction bases unmatched: 8. CDR3: CASSRDRATHTQYF. CDR3 DNA sequence: TGTGCCAGCAGTCGGGACAGGGCTACCCATACGCAGTATTTT.

This clonotype came up many times. The chain combines TRBV20-1 with TRBJ2-5, with 7 positions matching TRBD2. The CDR3 totals 12 residues. V lost 6 bases and J lost 5; bases outside the gene matches: 6. The germline V gene has CDR1 DFQATT and CDR2 SNEGSKA (reference sequence). The CDR3 coding sequence is TGCAGTGCCAGGACTAGTGGGGAGACCCAGTACTTC. Its protein product is CSARTSGETQYF.

This clonotype was counted a few times. V is TRBV12-3 or TRBV12-4 and J is TRBJ1-2; D is perhaps TRBD1 (6 bases). The germline V and J ends were trimmed by 6 bases and 0 bases, with 14 bases remaining between them. The CDR3 is made up of 15 amino acids. This CDR3 is CASRNAGTSNYGYTF. CDR3 DNA sequence: TGTGCCAGCAGGAACGCCGGGACATCTAACTATGGCTACACCTTC.

This clonotype has just a few counts. The genes are TRBV20-1 and TRBJ2-2, with TRBD2 matching 8 bases. This CDR3 region has 14 residues. Germline V gene sequence: CDR1 DFQATT, CDR2 SNEGSKA (reference sequence). Trimming cost V 6 bases and J 7 bases; bases outside gene matches: 10. The DNA of the CDR3 is TGCAGTGCCCGAGGCGGGGGGCCAGTCGGGGAGCTGTTTTTT. Encoded protein: CSARGGGPVGELFF.

The chain combines TRBV7-9 with TRBJ2-5; D gene unclear. Germline assignment: CDR1 SEHNR and CDR2 FQNEAQ (reference sequence). The CDR3 has 16 residues. V lost 2 bases to trimming and J lost 7 bases, with 20 bases between them. DNA for the CDR3: TGTGCCAGCAGCTTAACTTTAAGCCTTAACCAGGCGACCCAGTACTTC. This sequence encodes CASSLTLSLNQATQYF.

This clonotype showed up just a few times. This sequence joins TRBV7-2 and TRBJ2-5; weak D call: TRBD2 (6 bases). Germline CDR1 is SGHTA and CDR2 is FQGNSA. This CDR3 has 15 residues. Trimming removed 5 bases from V and 3 bases from J, with 16 bases in between. The CDR3 sequence is CASSTKTSHKETQYF. CDR3 bases: TGTGCCAGCAGCACGAAGACTAGTCACAAAGAGACCCAGTACTTC.

This clonotype has more than one count but fewer than ten. The chain carries TRBV7-9 and TRBJ1-1; tentatively, D is TRBD1 (5 bases). The CDR3 runs to 13 residues. Between the trimmed V and J ends, which lost 7 bases and 5 bases, there was a span of 14 bases. From germline, CDR1 is SEHNR and CDR2 FQNEAQ (reference sequence). The chain's CDR3 is CASNSWEGTEAFF. In DNA, the CDR3 is TGTGCCAGCAATTCCTGGGAGGGGACTGAAGCTTTCTTT.

The chain recombines TRBV28 with TRBJ2-5; the D is unclear. Trimming removed 8 bases at V and 1 base at J, with 5 bases between. Germline V gene data show CDR1 as MDHEN and CDR2 as SYDVKM. The CDR3 is 11 amino acids. Written as DNA, the CDR3 is TGTGCCAGCCAAACCCAAGAGACCCAGTACTTC. Amino acid sequence: CASQTQETQYF.

The chain carries TRBV27 and TRBJ2-7; TRBD2 agrees at 8 bases. Unmatched junction bases numbered 24, after V lost 8 bases and J lost 3 bases. Germline-derived CDR1 and CDR2 are MNHEY and SMNVEV (reference sequence). The CDR3 sequence is 19 residues long. CDR3 DNA sequence: TGTGCCAGCTGGACGCAGGCCCCAAGGCCTAGCGGGCTCAGCTACGAGCAGTACTTC. Residues: CASWTQAPRPSGLSYEQYF.

The chain has TRBV24-1 and TRBJ2-2; D gene unclear. Trimming removed 1 base at V and 2 bases at J, with 1 base between. CDR1 is KGHDR and CDR2 is SFDVKD in the germline V gene. The CDR3 totals 13 residues. CDR3 residues: CATSDFNTGELFF. In DNA, the CDR3 is TGTGCCACCAGTGATTTCAACACCGGGGAGCTGTTTTTT.

The rearrangement uses TRBV7-8 and TRBJ2-1; 8 positions match TRBD1. CDR3 length equals 16 residues. V dropped 0 bases and J dropped 3; count of bases not matched to a gene: 4. Looked up from germline, CDR1 is SGHVS and CDR2 is FQNEAQ. CDR3 nucleotides: TGTGCCAGCAGCTTAGCCCCACAGGGGGTCTACAATGAGCAGTTCTTC. Translated, it gives CASSLAPQGVYNEQFF.

This clonotype has a handful of counts. The chain combines TRBV5-1 with TRBJ1-4; D possibly corresponds to TRBD1 (6 bases). Between the trimmed V and J ends, which lost 4 bases and 8 bases, there was a span of 18 bases. Germline loops: CDR1 SGHRS, CDR2 YFSETQ. The CDR3 sequence is 15 residues long. CDR3 DNA: TGCGCCAGCAGCCCCCTGGGGGGCGGGTACGAAAAACTGTTTTTT. Amino acids: CASSPLGGGYEKLFF.

CDR3 sequence (DNA): TGTGCCAGCAGCTTTGGCAGAAACTATAATTCACCCCTCCACTTT. Translation: CASSFGRNYNSPLHF. This rearrangement joins TRBV7-2 to TRBJ1-6; D not certain. The V and J ends lost 3 bases and 3 bases respectively, with 9 bases between them. This CDR3 is built from 15 residues. The germline gives CDR1 SGHTA, CDR2 FQGNSA.

This clonotype was recorded a few times. The rearrangement uses TRBV10-3 and TRBJ2-1; possibly TRBD2 for D (5 bases). This CDR3 has 16 residues. V shed 4 bases and J shed 0 bases, with 13 bases lying between them. Germline V gives CDR1 ENHRY, CDR2 SYGVKD. This CDR3 reads CAISGLSGGSYNEQFF. The CDR3 nucleotides are TGTGCCATCAGTGGACTAAGCGGAGGCTCCTACAATGAGCAGTTCTTC.

This chain links TRBV5-1 with TRBJ2-1, with 10 bases lining up with TRBD1. V trimming: 4 bases; J trimming: 5 bases; junction bases outside the gene matches: 6. Germline V gives CDR1 SGHRS, CDR2 YFSETQ. There are 15 residues in the CDR3. This chain's CDR3 is CASSRDRGGHNEQFF. In DNA form, the CDR3 reads TGCGCCAGCAGCCGGGACAGGGGCGGACACAATGAGCAGTTCTTC.

V and J are TRBV20-1 and TRBJ2-3, with no clear D. This CDR3 is 15 amino acids long. Germline CDR1 is DFQATT and CDR2 is SNEGSKA (reference sequence). The V end lost 6 bases, the J end lost 0 bases, and 16 bases lay between the germline ends. As DNA, the CDR3 is TGCAGTGCCCCCTGGCGGATCTCTAGCACAGATACGCAGTATTTT. Protein sequence: CSAPWRISSTDTQYF.

This clonotype was seen only a few times. V and J are TRBV11-2 and TRBJ1-2, with TRBD1 matching 10 bases. This CDR3 has 17 residues. Germline V lookup: CDR1 SGHAT, CDR2 FQNNGV. J was trimmed by 2 bases and V by 5 bases; bases with no gene match: 11. DNA of the CDR3: TGTGCCAGCAGCCCCTACTTCGCGGGACAGGGGAACTATGGCTACACCTTC. Residues: CASSPYFAGQGNYGYTF. Full variable domain (missing parts from reference TRBV11-2 and TRBJ1-2): EAGVAQSPRYKIIEKRQSVAFWCNPISGHATLYWYQQILGQGPKLLIQFQNNGVVDDSQLPKDRFSAERLKGVDSTLKIQPAKLEDSAVYLCASSPYFAGQGNYGYTFGSGTRLTVV.

In its sample, this clonotype was seen a few times. The chain links TRBV20-1 to TRBJ2-7; a possible D gene is TRBD2 (6 bases). CDR1 is DFQATT and CDR2 is SNEGSKA in the germline V gene (reference sequence). The ends were cut back, 6 bases at V and 0 bases at J, with 15 bases in the middle. This CDR3 contains 14 residues. The chain's CDR3 is CSAREGSGSYEQYF. In DNA form, the CDR3 reads TGCAGTGCCCGGGAAGGTAGCGGCTCCTACGAGCAGTACTTC.

In its sample, this clonotype was seen a few times. V is TRBV20-1 and J is TRBJ1-3; the match to TRBD1 covers 10 bases. The V segment lost 3 bases and the J segment 9 bases; nucleotides outside the gene matches: 11. Germline CDR1 is DFQATT and CDR2 is SNEGSKA (reference sequence). The CDR3 sequence is 15 residues long. DNA for the CDR3: TGCAGTGCTAGGGGTGGAGGACAGGGGGTTTCCACCATATATTTT. Its translation is CSARGGGQGVSTIYF.

This clonotype was found a few times. V is TRBV4-2 and J is TRBJ1-1; D gene ambiguous. Germline V CDR1 and CDR2: LGHNA, YNFKEQ. V was shortened by 4 bases and J by 7 bases, with 13 bases between the two germline ends. This CDR3 is built from 13 residues. As DNA, the CDR3 is TGTGCCAGCAGCCCCGCCGCAACAAGTGAAGCTTTCTTT. Its protein product is CASSPAATSEAFF.

V and J are TRBV27 and TRBJ2-3; no clear D gene. From germline, CDR1 is MNHEY and CDR2 SMNVEV (reference sequence). Trimming shortened V by 4 bases and J by 2 bases, and 10 bases separated the two germline ends. The CDR3 has 14 residues. The CDR3 loop reads CASSYSKTTDTQYF. DNA of the CDR3: TGTGCCAGCAGTTATTCGAAGACCACAGATACGCAGTATTTT.

This clonotype was counted between two and nine times. V and J are TRBV12-3 or TRBV12-4 and TRBJ1-1; D may be TRBD1 (5 bases). CDR3 length: 13 residues. Trimming stripped 3 bases from V and 7 bases from J, with 12 bases between. For the CDR3, the DNA is TGTGCCAGCAGTTTCCTCCTTCAGGGTGAAGCTTTCTTT. Residues: CASSFLLQGEAFF.

The chain joins TRBV20-1 to TRBJ1-4, with D possibly TRBD1 on 5 matching bases. The CDR3 loop spans 19 amino acids. The germline V gene encodes CDR1 DFQATT and CDR2 SNEGSKA (reference sequence). Deletions cut 2 bases from V and 7 bases from J, with 29 bases between. CDR3 sequence reads: CSARRFEAARGMGSEKLFF. DNA for the CDR3: TGCAGTGCTAGAAGGTTCGAGGCAGCTCGGGGGATGGGCAGTGAAAAACTGTTTTTT.

V is TRBV12-3 or TRBV12-4 and J is TRBJ2-7; D might be TRBD1 (6 bases). V was clipped by 1 base and J by 2 bases, with 9 bases between them. This CDR3 comprises 14 residues. Here the CDR3 reads CASSLGQETYEQYF. CDR3 nucleotide sequence: TGTGCCAGCAGTTTAGGACAGGAGACCTACGAGCAGTACTTC.

V usage is TRBV5-1 and J usage is TRBJ2-3; TRBD2 matches at 8 bases. V was clipped by 4 bases and J by 2 bases; unmatched bases: 3. The CDR3 sequence is 14 residues long. In germline, CDR1 is SGHRS, CDR2 YFSETQ. The CDR3 DNA reads as TGCGCCAGCAGCAAGACTAGCGACACAGATACGCAGTATTTT. Its protein is CASSKTSDTDTQYF.

The genes are TRBV5-1 and TRBJ1-4, with D possibly matching TRBD1 (5 bases). Germline V CDR1 and CDR2: SGHRS, YFSETQ. Deletions cut 0 bases from V and 8 bases from J, with 11 bases between. The length of the CDR3 is 14 residues. For the CDR3, the DNA is TGCGCCAGCAGCTTGGAGCAGGGTTGGGAAAAACTGTTTTTT. As protein: CASSLEQGWEKLFF.

This clonotype was detected many times. V is TRBV7-7 and J is TRBJ2-5, with D hard to call. CDR3 length: 15 amino acids. Per the germline V gene, CDR1 is SSHAT and CDR2 is FNYEAQ (reference sequence). Deletions cut 2 bases from V and 1 base from J, with 11 bases between. CDR3 amino acids: CASSLLSTSQETQYF. Here the CDR3 DNA reads TGTGCCAGCAGCTTACTGTCTACAAGCCAAGAGACCCAGTACTTC.

V and J are TRBV6-1 and TRBJ1-1; TRBD1 might be the D (5 bases). V was clipped by 2 bases and J by 3 bases, with 7 bases between them. The CDR3 is made up of 13 amino acids. Germline values: CDR1 MNHNS, CDR2 SASEGT. The chain's CDR3 is CASSETGHTEAFF. CDR3 nucleotide sequence: TGTGCCAGCAGTGAAACAGGTCACACTGAAGCTTTCTTT.

This clonotype was counted many times. This chain links TRBV20-1 with TRBJ1-1; weak D call: TRBD1 (5 bases). The germline V gene encodes CDR1 DFQATT and CDR2 SNEGSKA (reference sequence). Trimming cost V 5 bases and J 5 bases, with 21 bases left between them. The length of the CDR3 is 15 residues. The CDR3 DNA follows: TGCAGTGCTGGGGGAGGGGATGTAGGATGGACTGAAGCTTTCTTT. Translated: CSAGGGDVGWTEAFF.

The chain links TRBV12-3 or TRBV12-4 to TRBJ2-7; D might be TRBD2 (5 bases). V lost 5 bases and J lost 4, with 9 bases in between. The CDR3 has 12 amino acids. The CDR3 here is CASSRRFYEQYF. The CDR3 nucleotides read TGTGCCAGCAGTCGGAGGTTTTACGAGCAGTACTTC.